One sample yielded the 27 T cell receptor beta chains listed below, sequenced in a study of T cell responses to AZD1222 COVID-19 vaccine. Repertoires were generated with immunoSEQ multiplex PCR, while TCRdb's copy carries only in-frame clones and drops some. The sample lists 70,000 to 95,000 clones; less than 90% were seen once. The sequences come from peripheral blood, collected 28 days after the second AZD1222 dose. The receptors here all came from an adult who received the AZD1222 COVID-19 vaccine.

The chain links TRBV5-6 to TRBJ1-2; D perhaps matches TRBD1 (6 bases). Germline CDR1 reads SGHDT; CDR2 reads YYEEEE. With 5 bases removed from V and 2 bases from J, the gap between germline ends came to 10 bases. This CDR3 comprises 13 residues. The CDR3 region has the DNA TGTGCCAGCAGACGGACAGTGAACTATGGCTACACCTTC. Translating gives CASRRTVNYGYTF.

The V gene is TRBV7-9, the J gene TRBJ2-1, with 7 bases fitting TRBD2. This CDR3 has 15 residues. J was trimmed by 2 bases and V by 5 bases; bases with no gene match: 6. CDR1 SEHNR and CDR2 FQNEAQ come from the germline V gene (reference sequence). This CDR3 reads CASSTSGTTYNEQFF. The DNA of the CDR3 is TGTGCCAGCAGCACCTCCGGGACTACCTACAATGAGCAGTTCTTC.

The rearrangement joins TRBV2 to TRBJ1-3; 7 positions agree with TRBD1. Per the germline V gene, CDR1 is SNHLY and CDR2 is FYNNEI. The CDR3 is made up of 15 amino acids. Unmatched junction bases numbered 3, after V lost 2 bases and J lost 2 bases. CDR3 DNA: TGTGCCAGCAGTGAAAGGGGGCTTGCTGGAAACACCATATATTTT. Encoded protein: CASSERGLAGNTIYF.

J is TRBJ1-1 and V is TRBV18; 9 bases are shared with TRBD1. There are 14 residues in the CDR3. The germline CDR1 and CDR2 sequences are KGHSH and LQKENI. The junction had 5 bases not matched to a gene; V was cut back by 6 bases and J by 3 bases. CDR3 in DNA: TGTGCCAGCTCCCTGACAGGGGGGTACACTGAAGCTTTCTTT. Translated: CASSLTGGYTEAFF.

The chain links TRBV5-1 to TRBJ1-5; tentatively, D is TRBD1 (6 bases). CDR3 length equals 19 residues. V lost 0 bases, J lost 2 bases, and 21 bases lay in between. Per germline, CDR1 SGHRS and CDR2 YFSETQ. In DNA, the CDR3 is TGCGCCAGCAGCTTGGTAGGCAGGGGCCTTATTGGTGGCAATCAGCCCCAGCATTTT. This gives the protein CASSLVGRGLIGGNQPQHF.

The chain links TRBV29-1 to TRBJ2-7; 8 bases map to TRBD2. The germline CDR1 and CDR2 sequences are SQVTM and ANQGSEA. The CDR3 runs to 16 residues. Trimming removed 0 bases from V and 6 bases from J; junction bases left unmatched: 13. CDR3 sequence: CSVEEDSPGLGVEQYF. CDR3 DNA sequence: TGCAGCGTTGAAGAGGACAGCCCGGGACTAGGGGTCGAGCAGTACTTC.

The DNA for the CDR3 is TGTGCCAGCAGTAAGGGTCTCACCGGAAACACCATATATTTT. Translated, it gives CASSKGLTGNTIYF. V usage is TRBV2 and J usage is TRBJ1-3; D unclear. The V gene's germline CDR1 is SNHLY and CDR2 FYNNEI. V was trimmed by 5 bases and J by 4 bases, leaving 12 bases between them. The CDR3 is made up of 14 amino acids.

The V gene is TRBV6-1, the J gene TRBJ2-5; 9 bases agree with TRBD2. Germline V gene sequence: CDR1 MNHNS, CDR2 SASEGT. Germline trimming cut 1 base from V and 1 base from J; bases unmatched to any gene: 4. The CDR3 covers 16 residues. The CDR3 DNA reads TGTGCCAGCAGTGAAGGGGTTAGCGGGGGCCAAGAGACCCAGTACTTC. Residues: CASSEGVSGGQETQYF.

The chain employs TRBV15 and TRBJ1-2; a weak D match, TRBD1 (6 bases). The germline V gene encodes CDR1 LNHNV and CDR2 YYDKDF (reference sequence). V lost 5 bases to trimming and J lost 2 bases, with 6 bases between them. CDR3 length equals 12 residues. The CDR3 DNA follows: TGTGCCACCAGCCAGGGGAACTATGGCTACACCTTC. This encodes CATSQGNYGYTF. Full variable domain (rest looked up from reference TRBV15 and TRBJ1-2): DAMVIQNPRYQVTQFGKPVTLSCSQTLNHNVMYWYQQKSSQAPKLLFHYYDKDFNNEADTPDNFQSRRPNTSFCFLDIRSPGLGDTAMYLCATSQGNYGYTFGSGTRLTVV.

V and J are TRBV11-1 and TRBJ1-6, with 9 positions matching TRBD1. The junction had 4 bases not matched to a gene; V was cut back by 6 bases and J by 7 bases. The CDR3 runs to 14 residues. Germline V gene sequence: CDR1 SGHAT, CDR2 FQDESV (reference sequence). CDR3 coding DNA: TGTGCCAGCAGTCCGACAGGGGGAAATTCACCCCTCCACTTT. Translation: CASSPTGGNSPLHF.

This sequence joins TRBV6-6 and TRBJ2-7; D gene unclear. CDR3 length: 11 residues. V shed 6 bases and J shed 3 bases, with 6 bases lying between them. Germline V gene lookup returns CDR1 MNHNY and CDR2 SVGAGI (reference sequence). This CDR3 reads CASSSDYEQYF. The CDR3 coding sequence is TGTGCCAGCAGCAGCGACTACGAGCAGTACTTC.

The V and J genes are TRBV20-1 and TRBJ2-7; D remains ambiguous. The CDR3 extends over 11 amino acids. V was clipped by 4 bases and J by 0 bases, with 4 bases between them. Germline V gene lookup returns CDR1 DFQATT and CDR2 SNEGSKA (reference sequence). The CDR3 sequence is CSAIGSYEQYF. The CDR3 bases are TGCAGTGCTATAGGCTCCTACGAGCAGTACTTC.

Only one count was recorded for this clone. DNA for the CDR3: TGTGCCAGCAGCTTAAGGGACAGAGTCTCCTACGAGCAGTACTTC. Translated: CASSLRDRVSYEQYF. This chain joins TRBV7-8 and TRBJ2-7; TRBD1 agrees at 7 bases. This CDR3 spans 15 amino acids. V gave up 2 bases and J gave up 0 bases; unmatched junction bases: 4. Per germline, CDR1 SGHVS and CDR2 FQNEAQ. The complete variable domain, with remaining parts taken from reference TRBV7-8 and TRBJ2-7, reads GAGVSQSPRYKVAKRGQDVALRCDPISGHVSLFWYQQALGQGPEFLTYFQNEAQLDKSGLPSDRFFAERPEGSVSTLKIQRTQQEDSAVYLCASSLRDRVSYEQYFGPGTRLTVT.

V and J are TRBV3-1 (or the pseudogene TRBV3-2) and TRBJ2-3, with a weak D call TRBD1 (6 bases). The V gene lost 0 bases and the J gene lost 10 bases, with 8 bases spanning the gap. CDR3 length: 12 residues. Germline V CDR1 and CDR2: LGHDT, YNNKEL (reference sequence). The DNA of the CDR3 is TGTGCCAGCAGCCAAGAATGGGGGCCGCAGTATTTT. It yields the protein CASSQEWGPQYF.

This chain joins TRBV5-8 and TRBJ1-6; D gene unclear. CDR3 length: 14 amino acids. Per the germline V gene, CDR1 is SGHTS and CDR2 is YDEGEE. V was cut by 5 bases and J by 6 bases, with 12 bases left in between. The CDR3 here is CASSKGSLNSPLHF. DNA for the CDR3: TGTGCCAGCAGTAAGGGAAGTCTTAATTCACCCCTCCACTTT.

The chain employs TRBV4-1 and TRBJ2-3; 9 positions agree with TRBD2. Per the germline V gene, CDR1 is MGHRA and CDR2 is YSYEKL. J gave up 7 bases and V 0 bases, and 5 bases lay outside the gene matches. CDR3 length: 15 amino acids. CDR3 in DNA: TGCGCCAGCAGCCAAGATACCAGCGGGGGGAATACGCAGTATTTT. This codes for CASSQDTSGGNTQYF.

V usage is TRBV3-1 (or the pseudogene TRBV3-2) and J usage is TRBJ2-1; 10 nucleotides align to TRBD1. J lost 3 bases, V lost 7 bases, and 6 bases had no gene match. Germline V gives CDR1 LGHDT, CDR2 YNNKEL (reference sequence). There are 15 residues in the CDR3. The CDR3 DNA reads TGTGCCAGCAAGGATAGGACAGGGGGCTACAATGAGCAGTTCTTC. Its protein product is CASKDRTGGYNEQFF.

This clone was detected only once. The CDR3 DNA reads TGTGCCAGCAGCTTCCTCCGGGGATTAGATCAGCCCCAGCATTTT. It is translated as CASSFLRGLDQPQHF. The J gene is TRBJ1-5, the V gene TRBV5-8; D remains ambiguous. Germline V gives CDR1 SGHTS, CDR2 YDEGEE. The ends were cut back, 2 bases at V and 5 bases at J, with 14 bases in the middle. The CDR3 loop spans 15 amino acids.

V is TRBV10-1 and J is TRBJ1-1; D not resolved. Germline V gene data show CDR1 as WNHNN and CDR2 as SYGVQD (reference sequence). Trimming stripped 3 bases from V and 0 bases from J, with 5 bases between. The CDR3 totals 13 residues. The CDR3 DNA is TGCGCCAGCAGTGACAGCATGAACACTGAAGCTTTCTTT. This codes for CASSDSMNTEAFF.

The CDR3 DNA sequence: TGTGCCAGCAGCTTGTTTCGGACCCCGCTTTCGGAGACCCAGTACTTC. It is translated as CASSLFRTPLSETQYF. The V and J genes are TRBV5-6 and TRBJ2-5; unclear D gene. The CDR3 totals 16 residues. Trimming took off 1 base at V and 5 bases at J, with 18 bases between the two ends. Looked up from germline, CDR1 is SGHDT and CDR2 is YYEEEE.

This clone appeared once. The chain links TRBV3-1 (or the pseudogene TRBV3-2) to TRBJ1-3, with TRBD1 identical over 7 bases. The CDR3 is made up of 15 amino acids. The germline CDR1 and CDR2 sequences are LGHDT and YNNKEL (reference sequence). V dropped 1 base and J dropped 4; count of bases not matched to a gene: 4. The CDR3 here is CASSQGSGQGNTIYF. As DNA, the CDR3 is TGTGCCAGCAGCCAAGGGTCGGGACAGGGAAACACCATATATTTT.

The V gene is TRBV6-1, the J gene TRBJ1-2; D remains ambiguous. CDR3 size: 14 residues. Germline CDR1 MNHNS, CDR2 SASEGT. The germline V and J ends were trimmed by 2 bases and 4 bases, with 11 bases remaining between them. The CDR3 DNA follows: TGTGCCAGCAGTGAATTTAGGGTTCTCTATGGCTACACCTTC. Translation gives CASSEFRVLYGYTF.

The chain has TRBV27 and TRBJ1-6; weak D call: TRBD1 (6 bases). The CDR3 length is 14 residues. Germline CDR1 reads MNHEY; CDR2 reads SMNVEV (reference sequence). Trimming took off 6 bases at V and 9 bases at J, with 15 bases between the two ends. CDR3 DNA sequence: TGTGCCAGCAGACCGGACAGTATAGGTTCACCCCTCCACTTT. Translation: CASRPDSIGSPLHF.

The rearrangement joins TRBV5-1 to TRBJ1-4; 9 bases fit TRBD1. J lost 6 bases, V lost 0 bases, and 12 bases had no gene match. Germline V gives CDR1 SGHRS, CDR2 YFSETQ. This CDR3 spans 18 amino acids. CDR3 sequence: CASSLEGTGLLSYEKLFF. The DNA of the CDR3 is TGCGCCAGCAGCTTGGAAGGGACAGGGCTCCTCTCATATGAAAAACTGTTTTTT.

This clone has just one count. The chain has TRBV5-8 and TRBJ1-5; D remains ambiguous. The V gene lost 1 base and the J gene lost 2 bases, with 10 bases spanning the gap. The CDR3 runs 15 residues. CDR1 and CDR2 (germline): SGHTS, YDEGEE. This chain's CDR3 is CASSLLSHGNQPQHF. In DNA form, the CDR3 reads TGTGCCAGCAGCTTGTTATCTCACGGCAATCAGCCCCAGCATTTT.

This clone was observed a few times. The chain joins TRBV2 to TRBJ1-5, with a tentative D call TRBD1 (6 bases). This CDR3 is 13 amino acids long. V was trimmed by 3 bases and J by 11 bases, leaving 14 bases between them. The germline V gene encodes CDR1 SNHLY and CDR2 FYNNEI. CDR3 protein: CASSDRGRTAQHF. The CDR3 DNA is TGTGCCAGCAGTGACCGGGGTCGGACAGCCCAGCATTTT.

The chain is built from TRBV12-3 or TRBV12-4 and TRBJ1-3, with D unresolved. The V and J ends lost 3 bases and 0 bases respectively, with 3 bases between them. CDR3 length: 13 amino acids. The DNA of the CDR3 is TGTGCCAGCAGTTTCCGCTCTGGAAACACCATATATTTT. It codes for CASSFRSGNTIYF.